A single sample is the source of the 8 T cell receptor beta chains below, sequenced in a study of T cells in Graves' hyperthyroidism and ophthalmopathy. It was RNA transcripts that yielded the amplified TCR beta CDR3 regions. Initially, a first-round RT-PCR of the TCR CDR3 employed the HTBI primer set. TCRdb reprocessed the multiplex PCR reads with MiXCR, giving one entry per CDR3 protein. The sample holds about 550,000 distinct CDR3 sequences; less than 25% are singletons and the top ten take approximately 26%. Sequencing was done on a sample of blood. Receptors were obtained from a man aged 18 to 29 with Graves' hyperthyroidism.

This clonotype came up many times. The chain uses TRBV20-1 and TRBJ2-5; the D gene is possibly TRBD1 (5 bases). Germline-derived CDR1 and CDR2 are DFQATT and SNEGSKA (reference sequence). This CDR3 region has 13 residues. The ends were cut back, 3 bases at V and 7 bases at J, with 15 bases in the middle. The CDR3 here is CSARAAGLATQYF. The CDR3 coding sequence is TGCAGTGCTAGGGCTGCAGGGTTAGCGACCCAGTACTTC.

In its sample, this clonotype was seen many times. This sequence joins TRBV6-1 and TRBJ2-5; D gene uncertain. Trimming took off 7 bases at V and 1 base at J, with 16 bases between the two ends. The length of the CDR3 is 15 residues. Looked up from germline, CDR1 is MNHNS and CDR2 is SASEGT. CDR3 DNA sequence: TGTGCCAGCACCCATGGGCTAGGTACCCAAGAGACCCAGTACTTC. Protein sequence: CASTHGLGTQETQYF.

This clonotype has more than one count but fewer than ten. The rearrangement joins TRBV15 to TRBJ2-5; TRBD2 matches at 10 bases. V was pared by 0 bases and J by 4 bases, with 5 bases of the junction left unmatched. The CDR3 length is 16 residues. Germline V lookup: CDR1 LNHNV, CDR2 YYDKDF (reference sequence). CDR3 DNA: TGTGCCACCAGCAGAGATCTCCTAGCGGGAGCAGAGACCCAGTACTTC. Translation gives CATSRDLLAGAETQYF. Combining the CDR3 with reference TRBV15 and TRBJ2-5 gives the whole variable domain DAMVIQNPRYQVTQFGKPVTLSCSQTLNHNVMYWYQQKSSQAPKLLFHYYDKDFNNEADTPDNFQSRRPNTSFCFLDIRSPGLGDTAMYLCATSRDLLAGAETQYFGPGTRLLVL.

Ten or more counts support this clonotype. The V call is TRBV28, the J call TRBJ1-2; no reliable D call. In germline, CDR1 is MDHEN, CDR2 SYDVKM. Between the trimmed V and J ends, which lost 6 bases and 8 bases, there was a span of 25 bases. The CDR3 spans 16 residues. As DNA, the CDR3 is TGTGCCAGCAGCCGCTCCTACCCCGGGCCTCCAGGAGGCTACACCTTC. Translation: CASSRSYPGPPGGYTF.

A few counts support this clonotype. This chain connects TRBV28 to TRBJ1-5; tentatively, D is TRBD1 (5 bases). Germline V gene sequence: CDR1 MDHEN, CDR2 SYDVKM. The CDR3 covers 15 residues. Trimming left V 5 bases short and J 5 bases short, with 16 bases between. CDR3: CASSPRVGGDQPQHF. DNA for the CDR3: TGTGCCAGCAGTCCCCGGGTCGGGGGGGATCAGCCCCAGCATTTT.

The chain links TRBV6-1 to TRBJ2-7, with unresolved D. This CDR3 has 14 residues. CDR1 and CDR2 from the germline V gene are MNHNS and SASEGT. Deletions cut 7 bases from V and 0 bases from J, with 13 bases between. In DNA, the CDR3 is TGTGCCAGCAAAGCAACCCGAGACTCCTACGAGCAGTACTTC. This codes for CASKATRDSYEQYF.

Ten or more counts support this clonotype. This chain links TRBV7-8 with TRBJ1-5; TRBD1 might be the D (5 bases). Germline assignment: CDR1 SGHVS and CDR2 FQNEAQ. Trimming left V 3 bases short and J 6 bases short, with 9 bases between. The CDR3 totals 13 residues. Written as DNA, the CDR3 is TGTGCCAGCAGCTTTTCAGGGCCTCAGCCCCAGCATTTT. Its protein product is CASSFSGPQPQHF.

This clonotype was counted between two and nine times. The chain recombines TRBV7-9 with TRBJ2-7, with a tentative D call TRBD1 (6 bases). V was shortened by 3 bases and J by 2 bases, with 11 bases between the two germline ends. The CDR3 extends over 14 amino acids. Germline-derived CDR1 and CDR2 are SEHNR and FQNEAQ (reference sequence). In DNA, the CDR3 is TGTGCCAGCAGCTTCCCGGGACACCCCTACGAGCAGTACTTC. Encoded protein: CASSFPGHPYEQYF.